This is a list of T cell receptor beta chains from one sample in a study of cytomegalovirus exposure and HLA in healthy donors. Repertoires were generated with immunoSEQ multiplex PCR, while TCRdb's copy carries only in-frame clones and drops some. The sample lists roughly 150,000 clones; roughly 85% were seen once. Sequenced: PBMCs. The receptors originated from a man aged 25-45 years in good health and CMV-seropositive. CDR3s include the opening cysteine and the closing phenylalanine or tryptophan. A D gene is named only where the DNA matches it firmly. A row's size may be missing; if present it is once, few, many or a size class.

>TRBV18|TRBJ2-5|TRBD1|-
CASSKGQGFRETQYF
TGTGCCAGCTCCAAGGGACAGGGCTTTCGGGAGACCCAGTACTTC
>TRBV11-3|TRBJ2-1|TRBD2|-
CASSPFPHSSGRGGEQFF
TGTGCCAGCAGCCCATTCCCCCATTCTAGCGGGAGGGGGGGTGAGCAGTTCTTC
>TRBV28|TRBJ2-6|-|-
CASRISSGANVLTF
TGTGCCAGCAGGATTAGCTCTGGGGCCAACGTCCTGACTTTC
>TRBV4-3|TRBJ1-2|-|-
CASSRLEGRGYTF
TGCGCCAGCAGCCGCCTTGAGGGCCGGGGCTACACCTTC
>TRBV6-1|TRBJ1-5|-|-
CASRGGIGQPQHF
TGTGCCAGCAGGGGGGGGATCGGGCAGCCCCAGCATTTT
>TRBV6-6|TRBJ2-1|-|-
CASSFPGQILHEQFF
TGTGCCAGCAGTTTTCCGGGACAAATTTTGCATGAGCAGTTCTTC
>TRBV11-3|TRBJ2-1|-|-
CASSLTQQGSNEQFF
TGTGCCAGCAGCTTAACTCAGCAGGGTTCAAATGAGCAGTTCTTC
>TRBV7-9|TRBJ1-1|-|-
CASSRRGGNTEAFF
TGTGCCAGCAGCCGGAGGGGGGGGAACACTGAAGCTTTCTTT
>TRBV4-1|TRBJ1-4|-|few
CASSQEGMQGINEKLFF
TGCGCCAGCAGCCAAGAGGGAATGCAGGGAATAAATGAAAAACTGTTTTTT
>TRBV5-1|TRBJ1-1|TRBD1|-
CASSLFDRDTEAFF
TGCGCCAGCAGCTTATTCGACAGGGACACTGAAGCTTTCTTT
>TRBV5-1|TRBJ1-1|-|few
CASRSRLFMNTEAFF
TGTGCCAGCAGGTCGCGGCTTTTCATGAACACTGAAGCTTTCTTT
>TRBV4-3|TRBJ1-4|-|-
CASSKTSTTNEKLFF
TGCGCCAGCAGCAAGACAAGCACAACTAATGAAAAACTGTTTTTT